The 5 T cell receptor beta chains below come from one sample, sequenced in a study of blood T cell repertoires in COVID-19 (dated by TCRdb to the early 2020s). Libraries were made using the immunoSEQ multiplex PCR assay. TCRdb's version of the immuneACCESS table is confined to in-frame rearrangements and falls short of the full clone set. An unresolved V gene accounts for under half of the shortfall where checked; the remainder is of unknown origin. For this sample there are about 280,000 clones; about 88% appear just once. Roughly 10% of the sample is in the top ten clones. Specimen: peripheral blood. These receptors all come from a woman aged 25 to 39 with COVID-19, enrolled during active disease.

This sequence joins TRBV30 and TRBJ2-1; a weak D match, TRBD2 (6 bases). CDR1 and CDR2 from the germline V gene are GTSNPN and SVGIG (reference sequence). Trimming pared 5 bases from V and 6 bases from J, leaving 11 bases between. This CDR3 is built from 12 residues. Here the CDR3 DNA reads TGTGCCTGGCAAGCGGGCCGCAATGAGCAGTTCTTC. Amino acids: CAWQAGRNEQFF. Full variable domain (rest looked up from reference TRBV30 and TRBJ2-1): SQTIHQWPATLVQPVGSPLSLECTVEGTSNPNLYWYRQAAGRGLQLLFYSVGIGQISSEVPQNLSASRPQDRQFILSSKKLLLSDSGFYLCAWQAGRNEQFFGPGTRLTVL.

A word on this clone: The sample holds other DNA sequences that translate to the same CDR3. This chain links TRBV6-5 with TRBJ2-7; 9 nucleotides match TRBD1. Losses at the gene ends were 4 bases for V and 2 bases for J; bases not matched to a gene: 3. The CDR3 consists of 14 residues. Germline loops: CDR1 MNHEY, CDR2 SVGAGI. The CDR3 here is CASSLGQGPYEQYF. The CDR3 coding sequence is TGTGCCAGCAGTTTGGGACAGGGTCCCTACGAGCAGTACTTC.

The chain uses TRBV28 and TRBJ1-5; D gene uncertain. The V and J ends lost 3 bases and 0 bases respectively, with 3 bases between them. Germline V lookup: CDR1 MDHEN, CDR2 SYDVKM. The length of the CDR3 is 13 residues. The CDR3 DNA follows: TGTGCCAGCAGTTTCGGTAGCAATCAGCCCCAGCATTTT. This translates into CASSFGSNQPQHF. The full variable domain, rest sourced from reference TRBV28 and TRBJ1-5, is DVKVTQSSRYLVKRTGEKVFLECVQDMDHENMFWYRQDPGLGLRLIYFSYDVKMKEKGDIPEGYSVSREKKERFSLILESASTNQTSMYLCASSFGSNQPQHFGDGTRLSIL.

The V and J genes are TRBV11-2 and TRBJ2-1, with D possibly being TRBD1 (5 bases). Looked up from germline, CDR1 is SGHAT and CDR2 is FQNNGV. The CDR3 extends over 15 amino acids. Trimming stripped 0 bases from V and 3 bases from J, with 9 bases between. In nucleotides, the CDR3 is TGTGCCAGCAGCTTAGATAGGGGCGGCTACAATGAGCAGTTCTTC. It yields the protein CASSLDRGGYNEQFF. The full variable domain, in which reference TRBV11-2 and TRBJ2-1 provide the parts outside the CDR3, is EAGVAQSPRYKIIEKRQSVAFWCNPISGHATLYWYQQILGQGPKLLIQFQNNGVVDDSQLPKDRFSAERLKGVDSTLKIQPAKLEDSAVYLCASSLDRGGYNEQFFGPGTRLTVL.

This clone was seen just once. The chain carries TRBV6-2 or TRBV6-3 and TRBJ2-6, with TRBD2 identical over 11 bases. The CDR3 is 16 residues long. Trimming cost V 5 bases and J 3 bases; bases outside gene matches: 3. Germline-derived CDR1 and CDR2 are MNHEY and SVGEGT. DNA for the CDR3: TGTGCCAGCAGTATAGCGGGAGGGCTTGGGGCCAACGTCCTGACTTTC. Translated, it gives CASSIAGGLGANVLTF.